These 13 T cell receptor beta chains originate from one sample sequenced in a study of blood T cell repertoires in COVID-19. TCRdb's table, derived via immunoSEQ multiplex PCR, lists solely in-frame clones and lacks some. The sample lists approximately 230,000 clones, about 91% seen once, with 5% to 6.5% in the top ten. The source material was peripheral blood. The receptors derive from a woman aged 25 to 39 with COVID-19, enrolled during active disease.

The V and J genes are TRBV7-9 and TRBJ1-2, with D unresolved. This CDR3 spans 14 amino acids. In germline, CDR1 is SEHNR, CDR2 FQNEAQ (reference sequence). V was cut by 3 bases and J by 3 bases, with 11 bases left in between. This CDR3 reads CASSLGGRDYGYTF. DNA for the CDR3: TGTGCCAGCAGCTTGGGTGGGCGTGACTATGGCTACACCTTC.

The chain employs TRBV19 and TRBJ2-1; possible D gene TRBD1, 6 bases. V was clipped by 3 bases and J by 5 bases, with 17 bases between them. This CDR3 has 16 residues. Germline CDR1 and CDR2: LNHDA and SQIVND (reference sequence). The CDR3 sequence: CASSIVTGHTDNEQFF. CDR3 sequence (DNA): TGTGCCAGTAGTATCGTCACGGGACATACCGACAATGAGCAGTTCTTC.

The chain combines TRBV3-1 (or the pseudogene TRBV3-2) with TRBJ1-6; D possibly corresponds to TRBD1 (6 bases). Between the trimmed V and J ends, which lost 1 base and 8 bases, there was a span of 12 bases. Germline V gene data show CDR1 as LGHDT and CDR2 as YNNKEL (reference sequence). CDR3 length equals 15 residues. In DNA form, the CDR3 reads TGTGCCAGCAGCCAAGGGGTACAGGGTTATTCACCCCTCCACTTT. Protein: CASSQGVQGYSPLHF.

The rearrangement joins TRBV29-1 to TRBJ2-1; TRBD1 matches at 7 bases. CDR3 length equals 14 residues. Trimming at V came to 7 bases and at J to 6 bases, leaving 12 bases not matched to a gene. The V gene's germline CDR1 is SQVTM and CDR2 ANQGSEA. This chain's CDR3 is CSAGRANRGNEQFF. The CDR3 DNA follows: TGCAGCGCCGGCCGGGCCAACAGGGGCAATGAGCAGTTCTTC.

This sequence joins TRBV6-6 and TRBJ1-1; D gene uncertain. The ends were cut back, 2 bases at V and 4 bases at J, with 8 bases in the middle. Germline V lookup: CDR1 MNHNY, CDR2 SVGAGI (reference sequence). This CDR3 is built from 13 residues. This CDR3 reads CASSYEPRTEAFF. CDR3 DNA: TGTGCCAGCAGTTACGAGCCCCGCACTGAAGCTTTCTTT.

V usage is TRBV7-8 and J usage is TRBJ2-1, with D possibly being TRBD1 (5 bases). Germline CDR1 is SGHVS and CDR2 is FQNEAQ. The CDR3 is 16 amino acids. Between the trimmed V and J ends, which lost 1 base and 5 bases, there was a span of 15 bases. CDR3 amino acids: CASSLELQVVNNEQFF. In nucleotides, the CDR3 is TGTGCCAGCAGCTTAGAGCTACAGGTAGTTAACAATGAGCAGTTCTTC.

The CDR3 DNA is TGCGCCAGCAGTGTGGACAGGCCCCAGAACACTGAAGCTTTCTTT. This encodes CASSVDRPQNTEAFF. The chain links TRBV5-1 to TRBJ1-1; 7 bases are shared with TRBD1. The CDR3 is 15 amino acids. The V and J ends lost 5 bases and 1 base, in that order; junction bases with no gene match: 8. Germline V CDR1 and CDR2: SGHRS, YFSETQ.

The chain employs TRBV2 and TRBJ2-3; perhaps TRBD2 as D (6 bases). This CDR3 spans 14 amino acids. Germline V gives CDR1 SNHLY, CDR2 FYNNEI. V lost 3 bases, J lost 4 bases, and 11 bases lay in between. The CDR3 DNA sequence: TGTGCCAGCAGTGAGGGAGGTCCGGCAGATACGCAGTATTTT. As protein: CASSEGGPADTQYF. The entire variable domain, with the rest obtained from reference TRBV2 and TRBJ2-3, is as follows: EPEVTQTPSHQVTQMGQEVILRCVPISNHLYFYWYRQILGQKVEFLVSFYNNEISEKSEIFDDQFSVERPDGSNFTLKIRSTKLEDSAMYFCASSEGGPADTQYFGPGTRLTVL.

This CDR3 is CASSSDRNSYEQYF. In DNA, the CDR3 is TGTGCCAGCAGCTCGGACAGGAACTCCTACGAGCAGTACTTC. The rearrangement links TRBV7-2 to TRBJ2-7, with 7 bases that match TRBD1. Unmatched junction bases numbered 3, after V lost 4 bases and J lost 0 bases. The CDR3 length is 14 residues. Germline values: CDR1 SGHTA, CDR2 FQGNSA.

This rearrangement joins TRBV6-5 to TRBJ1-1; no clear D. Trimming removed 7 bases from V and 4 bases from J, with 16 bases in between. Per germline, CDR1 MNHEY and CDR2 SVGAGI. The CDR3 covers 14 residues. CDR3 DNA: TGTGCCAGCACCAGAGCAACTATGGGCACTGAAGCTTTCTTT. It yields the protein CASTRATMGTEAFF.

The genes are TRBV13 and TRBJ1-2; D ambiguous. CDR1 and CDR2 from the germline V gene are PRHDT and FYEKMQ (reference sequence). Trimming removed 5 bases from V and 3 bases from J, with 10 bases in between. The CDR3 length is 13 residues. This chain's CDR3 is CASSAALDYGYTF. The DNA of the CDR3 is TGTGCCAGCAGCGCGGCCCTAGACTATGGCTACACCTTC.

The gene calls are TRBV10-3 and TRBJ2-1; TRBD2 is a possible D gene (5 bases). Germline V gene data show CDR1 as ENHRY and CDR2 as SYGVKD. There are 14 residues in the CDR3. Trimming stripped 7 bases from V and 0 bases from J, with 10 bases between. The CDR3 DNA reads TGTGCCATCAAGAGCGGAAGCTCCTACAATGAGCAGTTCTTC. This sequence encodes CAIKSGSSYNEQFF.

The chain has TRBV30 and TRBJ1-2; maybe TRBD1 (5 bases). The germline V gene has CDR1 GTSNPN and CDR2 SVGIG (reference sequence). CDR3 length equals 13 residues. The V end lost 0 bases, the J end lost 6 bases, and 11 bases lay between the germline ends. CDR3 amino acids: CAWSVHRGNGYTF. The CDR3 coding sequence is TGTGCCTGGAGTGTACATCGGGGGAATGGCTACACCTTC.